This T cell receptor beta chain was documented in a study of blood T cell repertoires in COVID-19. The table came from immunoSEQ multiplex PCR; TCRdb's copy has only in-frame clones and leaves some out. The table shows approximately 480,000 clones, with 89% occurring only once. The CDR3 loop spans 14 amino acids. Germline V gives CDR1 SGHDN, CDR2 FVKESK. Germline trimming cut 3 bases from V and 9 bases from J; bases unmatched to any gene: 4. The TCR comes from a man aged 18 to 30 with COVID-19, enrolled during active disease. The rearrangement joins TRBV14 to TRBJ2-7, with 14 bases identical to TRBD2. The material sequenced was peripheral blood. CDR3 region: CASSQTSGRAVQYF. In DNA form, the CDR3 reads TGTGCCAGCAGCCAGACTAGCGGGAGGGCCGTGCAGTACTTC.